These 16 T cell receptor beta chains came from one sample sequenced in a study of cytomegalovirus exposure and HLA in healthy donors. With 60 Vbeta and 13 Jbeta primers, the PCR was carried out. Profiled with immunoSEQ multiplex PCR; TCRdb holds only in-frame clones, not every one. The data contain some 120,000 clones, about 80% of them singletons. Sample: PBMCs. The receptors originated from a male donor in good health and CMV-seronegative.

This chain links TRBV29-1 with TRBJ2-7, with D possibly TRBD1 on 5 matching bases. CDR3 length: 14 residues. The germline V and J ends were trimmed by 3 bases and 2 bases, with 14 bases remaining between them. Germline V gene lookup returns CDR1 SQVTM and CDR2 ANQGSEA. The CDR3 reads CSVEASRVPYEQYF. CDR3 in DNA: TGCAGCGTTGAGGCGAGCAGGGTCCCCTACGAGCAGTACTTC.

The gene calls are TRBV7-9 and TRBJ2-3; a possible D gene is TRBD2 (6 bases). The CDR3 covers 15 residues. Germline V lookup: CDR1 SEHNR, CDR2 FQNEAQ (reference sequence). The V end was cut by 4 bases, the J end by 0 bases, with 11 bases between. This chain's CDR3 is CASSSRTISTDTQYF. Here the CDR3 DNA reads TGTGCCAGCAGCTCTCGGACTATAAGCACAGATACGCAGTATTTT.

This rearrangement joins TRBV28 to TRBJ1-4; 9 bases match TRBD1. The V segment lost 6 bases and the J segment 3 bases; nucleotides outside the gene matches: 11. The CDR3 totals 17 residues. Germline V lookup: CDR1 MDHEN, CDR2 SYDVKM. The CDR3 protein is CASSPPGQGRANEKLFF. The CDR3 nucleotides read TGTGCCAGCAGCCCCCCGGGACAGGGACGGGCTAATGAAAAACTGTTTTTT.

The chain carries TRBV5-1 and TRBJ1-1, with TRBD1 matching 7 bases. In germline, CDR1 is SGHRS, CDR2 YFSETQ. V lost 2 bases and J lost 4; bases outside the gene matches: 5. This CDR3 is 14 amino acids long. As DNA, the CDR3 is TGCGCCAGCAGCTTAACAGGGGACGCCACTGAAGCTTTCTTT. As protein: CASSLTGDATEAFF.

Comment on this clone: The junction differs from germline at one of its ends, possibly a read error. CDR3 DNA: TGTTCCAGCAGCACGTTACAGGGAAGCGGCTACACCTTC. It encodes CSSSTLQGSGYTF. The rearrangement joins TRBV7-9 to TRBJ1-2; D perhaps matches TRBD1 (6 bases). CDR3 size: 13 residues. The germline V gene encodes CDR1 SEHNR and CDR2 FQNEAQ (reference sequence). Full variable domain (missing parts from reference TRBV7-9 and TRBJ1-2): DTGVSQNPRHKITKRGQNVTFRCDPISEHNRLYWYRQTLGQGPEFLTYFQNEAQLEKSRLLSDRFSAERPKGSFSTLEIQRTEQGDSAMYLCSSSTLQGSGYTFGSGTRLTVV.

Only a few counts were recorded for this clone. The genes are TRBV29-1 and TRBJ1-2; D may be TRBD1 (5 bases). This CDR3 has 15 residues. Germline values: CDR1 SQVTM, CDR2 ANQGSEA. The germline V and J ends were trimmed by 0 bases and 0 bases, with 11 bases remaining between them. For the CDR3, the DNA is TGCAGCGTTGAAGACCACAGGAGAGCTAACTATGGCTACACCTTC. It translates to CSVEDHRRANYGYTF.

The V call is TRBV19, the J call TRBJ1-2, with D possibly TRBD1 on 6 matching bases. Trimming shortened V by 1 base and J by 0 bases, and 9 bases separated the two germline ends. Germline V gene sequence: CDR1 LNHDA, CDR2 SQIVND (reference sequence). The CDR3 sequence is 15 residues long. CDR3 protein: CASSIGQDSNYGYTF. The CDR3 DNA reads as TGTGCCAGTAGTATAGGACAGGACTCTAACTATGGCTACACCTTC. The full variable domain, with the rest looked up from reference TRBV19 and TRBJ1-2, is DGGITQSPKYLFRKEGQNVTLSCEQNLNHDAMYWYRQDPGQGLRLIYYSQIVNDFQKGDIAEGYSVSREKKESFPLTVTSAQKNPTAFYLCASSIGQDSNYGYTFGSGTRLTVV.

This rearrangement joins TRBV14 to TRBJ1-4; 10 bases agree with TRBD1. The ends lost 1 base at V and 6 bases at J; junction bases unmatched: 2. CDR3 length: 15 amino acids. CDR1 is SGHDN and CDR2 is FVKESK in the germline V gene. CDR3 DNA sequence: TGTGCCAGCAGCCAAGCGGGACAGGGGTATGAAAAACTGTTTTTT. Translated, it gives CASSQAGQGYEKLFF.

This chain links TRBV4-1 with TRBJ1-4, with TRBD1 matching 10 bases. V was clipped by 5 bases and J by 10 bases; unmatched bases: 4. Germline CDR1 and CDR2: MGHRA and YSYEKL. This CDR3 region has 13 residues. The CDR3 nucleotides are TGCGCCAGCAGCGACAGGGGGCGAGGAAAACTGTTTTTT. Translated, it gives CASSDRGRGKLFF.

V is TRBV19 and J is TRBJ2-2; a weak D match, TRBD1 (6 bases). The V and J ends lost 3 bases and 2 bases respectively, with 13 bases between them. Per the germline V gene, CDR1 is LNHDA and CDR2 is SQIVND (reference sequence). This CDR3 region has 16 residues. Written as DNA, the CDR3 is TGTGCCAGTAGTATCAGACAGGCACCTAACACCGGGGAGCTGTTTTTT. Protein sequence: CASSIRQAPNTGELFF.

The chain has TRBV15 and TRBJ1-1, with a tentative D call TRBD1 (6 bases). Germline V lookup: CDR1 LNHNV, CDR2 YYDKDF (reference sequence). This CDR3 region has 14 residues. V lost 1 base to trimming and J lost 3 bases, with 9 bases between them. The CDR3 protein is CATSRVTGYTEAFF. The CDR3 region has the DNA TGTGCCACCAGCAGAGTGACAGGTTACACTGAAGCTTTCTTT. Filled out from reference TRBV15 and TRBJ1-1, the complete variable domain reads DAMVIQNPRYQVTQFGKPVTLSCSQTLNHNVMYWYQQKSSQAPKLLFHYYDKDFNNEADTPDNFQSRRPNTSFCFLDIRSPGLGDTAMYLCATSRVTGYTEAFFGQGTRLTVV.

This clone occurred many times. The rearrangement uses TRBV4-1 and TRBJ2-1; a possible D gene is TRBD1 (5 bases). V was trimmed by 3 bases and J by 0 bases, leaving 12 bases between them. This CDR3 is 16 amino acids long. Germline V gene sequence: CDR1 MGHRA, CDR2 YSYEKL. This CDR3 is CASSHRLGDSYNEQFF. The CDR3, as DNA: TGCGCCAGCAGCCACCGCCTAGGGGACTCCTACAATGAGCAGTTCTTC.

This clone was detected a few times. The rearrangement joins TRBV6-6 to TRBJ1-1; the D gene is possibly TRBD1 (6 bases). The length of the CDR3 is 14 residues. CDR1 is MNHNY and CDR2 is SVGAGI in the germline V gene (reference sequence). Trimming left V 5 bases short and J 0 bases short, with 10 bases between. The CDR3 bases are TGTGCCAGCAGTATACAGGGCCTGAACACTGAAGCTTTCTTT. It translates to CASSIQGLNTEAFF.

The chain combines TRBV11-2 with TRBJ2-3; 9 nucleotides match TRBD2. The V segment lost 5 bases and the J segment 6 bases; nucleotides outside the gene matches: 12. The CDR3 contains 16 residues. CDR1 SGHAT and CDR2 FQNNGV come from the germline V gene. The CDR3 sequence: CASSPHLAGRGDTQYF. CDR3 DNA: TGTGCCAGCAGCCCCCACCTAGCGGGAAGAGGGGATACGCAGTATTTT.

The chain has TRBV5-1 and TRBJ2-2; 7 nucleotides line up with TRBD1. From germline, CDR1 is SGHRS and CDR2 YFSETQ. V dropped 7 bases and J dropped 4; count of bases not matched to a gene: 4. The CDR3 has 13 residues. The CDR3 sequence: CASREGATGELFF. DNA for the CDR3: TGCGCCAGCCGAGAGGGGGCCACCGGGGAGCTGTTTTTT. The variable domain in full, with the rest retrieved from reference TRBV5-1 and TRBJ2-2, is KAGVTQTPRYLIKTRGQQVTLSCSPISGHRSVSWYQQTPGQGLQFLFEYFSETQRNKGNFPGRFSGRQFSNSRSEMNVSTLELGDSALYLCASREGATGELFFGEGSRLTVL.

The chain uses TRBV5-1 and TRBJ2-7; 9 nucleotides match TRBD1. The CDR3 has 15 amino acids. Germline CDR1 reads SGHRS; CDR2 reads YFSETQ. The junction had 9 bases not matched to a gene; V was cut back by 0 bases and J by 8 bases. CDR3 DNA: TGCGCCAGCAGCTTGGCCGGACAGGGGCCCGGACAGCAGTACTTC. This codes for CASSLAGQGPGQQYF.